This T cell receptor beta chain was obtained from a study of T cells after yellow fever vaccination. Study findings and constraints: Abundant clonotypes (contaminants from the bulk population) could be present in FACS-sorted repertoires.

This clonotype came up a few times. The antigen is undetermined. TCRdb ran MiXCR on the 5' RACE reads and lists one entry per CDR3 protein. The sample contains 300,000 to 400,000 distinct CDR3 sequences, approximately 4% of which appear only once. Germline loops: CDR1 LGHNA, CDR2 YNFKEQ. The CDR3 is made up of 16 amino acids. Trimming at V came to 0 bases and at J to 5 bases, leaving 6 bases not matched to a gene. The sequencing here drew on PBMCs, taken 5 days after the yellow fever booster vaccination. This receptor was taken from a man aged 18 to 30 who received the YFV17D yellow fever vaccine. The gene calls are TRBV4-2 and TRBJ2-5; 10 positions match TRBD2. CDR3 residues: CASSQDASGGPETQYF. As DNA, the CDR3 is TGTGCCAGCAGCCAAGATGCTAGCGGGGGCCCGGAGACCCAGTACTTC.